Each of the 15 T cell receptor beta chains below was sequenced from the same sample in a study of T cells after yellow fever vaccination. In TCRdb, the 5' RACE reads were re-called with MiXCR into one record per CDR3 protein. The repertoire holds about 230,000 distinct CDR3 sequences, with more than 6.5% as singletons. Sequenced here: CD4+ T cells sorted from PBMCs, sampled on the day of the yellow fever booster vaccination. The receptor source for this set is a man aged 30 to 39 who received the YFV17D yellow fever vaccine.

This clonotype appeared a few times. CDR3 coding DNA: TGTGCCAGCAGTTTCCCCAACACAGATACGCAGTATTTT. Translating it yields CASSFPNTDTQYF. The chain couples TRBV28 to TRBJ2-3; D gene uncertain. The V end lost 3 bases, the J end lost 2 bases, and 6 bases lay between the germline ends. Germline V gene sequence: CDR1 MDHEN, CDR2 SYDVKM. This CDR3 is 13 amino acids long.

This clonotype was seen ten or more times. The gene calls are TRBV12-5 and TRBJ1-1, with a tentative D call TRBD1 (6 bases). CDR3 length: 17 residues. Between the trimmed V and J ends, which lost 2 bases and 3 bases, there was a span of 19 bases. The germline CDR1 and CDR2 sequences are LGHNT and FRNRAP. The CDR3 reads CASGLPKGGIPDTEAFF. CDR3 DNA sequence: TGTGCTAGTGGTTTGCCGAAGGGGGGGATCCCGGACACTGAAGCTTTCTTT. The whole variable domain, remainder taken from reference TRBV12-5 and TRBJ1-1, is DARVTQTPRHKVTEMGQEVTMRCQPILGHNTVFWYRQTMMQGLELLAYFRNRAPLDDSGMPKDRFSAEMPDATLATLKIQPSEPRDSAVYFCASGLPKGGIPDTEAFFGQGTRLTVV.

Only a few counts were recorded for this clonotype. The rearrangement links TRBV5-1 to TRBJ2-3, with 11 nucleotides matching TRBD2. Looked up from germline, CDR1 is SGHRS and CDR2 is YFSETQ. V trimming: 5 bases; J trimming: 4 bases; junction bases outside the gene matches: 6. The CDR3 contains 15 residues. The CDR3 spells CASSTTSGIPDTQYF. The DNA of the CDR3 is TGCGCCAGCAGTACGACTAGCGGGATCCCAGATACGCAGTATTTT. The full variable domain, rest sourced from reference TRBV5-1 and TRBJ2-3, is KAGVTQTPRYLIKTRGQQVTLSCSPISGHRSVSWYQQTPGQGLQFLFEYFSETQRNKGNFPGRFSGRQFSNSRSEMNVSTLELGDSALYLCASSTTSGIPDTQYFGPGTRLTVL.

This clonotype came up many times. The chain joins TRBV7-9 to TRBJ2-1; D unresolved. V was shortened by 5 bases and J by 1 base, with 9 bases between the two germline ends. The CDR3 loop spans 14 amino acids. The germline V gene encodes CDR1 SEHNR and CDR2 FQNEAQ (reference sequence). CDR3 nucleotides: TGTGCCAGCAGCCCGGCAGGTTCCTACAATGAGCAGTTCTTC. Its translation is CASSPAGSYNEQFF.

This chain connects TRBV12-3 or TRBV12-4 to TRBJ2-1; D call uncertain. The CDR3 consists of 12 residues. The ends were cut back, 2 bases at V and 6 bases at J, with 5 bases in the middle. For the CDR3, the DNA is TGTGCCAGCAGTTTAATTCCCAATGAGCAGTTCTTC. Amino acids: CASSLIPNEQFF.

The rearrangement uses TRBV5-1 and TRBJ2-1; unclear D gene. V dropped 3 bases and J dropped 2 bases, with 6 bases sitting between them. The CDR3 has 13 residues. Germline loops: CDR1 SGHRS, CDR2 YFSETQ. CDR3 DNA: TGCGCCAGCAGCTACGACACCTACAATGAGCAGTTCTTC. Protein: CASSYDTYNEQFF.

The V gene is TRBV20-1, the J gene TRBJ2-5; 10 bases agree with TRBD1. From germline, CDR1 is DFQATT and CDR2 SNEGSKA (reference sequence). The CDR3 runs to 14 residues. The CDR3 loop is CRFVTDRGGIIQYF. The CDR3 DNA sequence: TGCAGATTTGTAACGGACAGGGGGGGAATTATCCAGTACTTC.

This clonotype was observed at least ten times. The rearrangement links TRBV11-2 to TRBJ2-3, with D perhaps TRBD2 (6 bases). Per germline, CDR1 SGHAT and CDR2 FQNNGV. V was trimmed by 6 bases and J by 1 base, leaving 17 bases between them. This CDR3 has 16 amino acids. CDR3 in amino acids: CASSTGTQPRTDTQYF. CDR3 in DNA: TGTGCCAGCAGTACCGGGACTCAACCTCGCACAGATACGCAGTATTTT.

The chain joins TRBV6-1 to TRBJ1-1; 10 bases line up with TRBD1. V shed 5 bases and J 1 base; nucleotides not matched to a gene: 4. CDR1 and CDR2 (germline): MNHNS, SASEGT. CDR3 length: 15 amino acids. CDR3 sequence: CASSSRTGGNTEAFF. The CDR3 region has the DNA TGTGCCAGCAGTAGCAGGACAGGGGGGAACACTGAAGCTTTCTTT.

The chain employs TRBV28 and TRBJ2-7, with 7 bases that match TRBD1. V was clipped by 6 bases and J by 3 bases; unmatched bases: 5. The germline V gene has CDR1 MDHEN and CDR2 SYDVKM. This CDR3 is 13 amino acids long. The CDR3 nucleotides are TGTGCCAGCAGCAGGGGACAGAACTACGAGCAGTACTTC. It encodes CASSRGQNYEQYF.

This clonotype was counted at least ten times. The chain recombines TRBV7-2 with TRBJ2-3, with a tentative D call TRBD2 (6 bases). Germline V gives CDR1 SGHTA, CDR2 FQGNSA. The V and J ends lost 5 bases and 3 bases respectively, with 15 bases between them. The length of the CDR3 is 15 residues. This CDR3 is CASSRDSPRTDTQYF. For the CDR3, the DNA is TGTGCCAGCAGCCGGGACTCCCCAAGGACAGATACGCAGTATTTT.

This chain connects TRBV4-3 to TRBJ2-1, with D hard to call. Germline lookup yields CDR1 LGHNA and CDR2 YSLEER. V gave up 0 bases and J gave up 9 bases, with 9 bases separating them. The CDR3 runs to 13 residues. The CDR3 DNA reads as TGCGCCAGCAGCCAAGAGCCGACGGCTGAGCAGTTCTTC. The encoded protein is CASSQEPTAEQFF.

This clonotype showed up just a few times. The gene calls are TRBV29-1 and TRBJ2-1, with 7 bases fitting TRBD2. V lost 5 bases and J lost 4; bases outside the gene matches: 8. The CDR3 has 14 amino acids. Germline values: CDR1 SQVTM, CDR2 ANQGSEA. CDR3 amino acids: CSVSGLVGYNEQFF. The CDR3 DNA follows: TGCAGCGTTTCAGGACTAGTCGGGTACAATGAGCAGTTCTTC.

This clonotype was counted only a few times. The rearrangement links TRBV29-1 to TRBJ2-5; 7 bases align to TRBD2. Germline trimming cut 4 bases from V and 5 bases from J; bases unmatched to any gene: 7. CDR3 length: 13 residues. Looked up from germline, CDR1 is SQVTM and CDR2 is ANQGSEA. The CDR3 DNA follows: TGCAGCGTTGCCGCGGGAGACCGGGAGACCCAGTACTTC. It translates to CSVAAGDRETQYF. The whole variable domain, remainder taken from reference TRBV29-1 and TRBJ2-5, is SAVISQKPSRDICQRGTSLTIQCQVDSQVTMMFWYRQQPGQSLTLIATANQGSEATYESGFVIDKFPISRPNLTFSTLTVSNMSPEDSSIYLCSVAAGDRETQYFGPGTRLLVL.

This clonotype appeared a few times. The gene calls are TRBV6-5 and TRBJ2-3, with 10 bases aligning to TRBD1. The CDR3 runs to 16 residues. The ends lost 0 bases at V and 4 bases at J; junction bases unmatched: 4. CDR1 is MNHEY, CDR2 SVGAGI, per germline. The CDR3 loop is CASSYSDRGRPDTQYF. CDR3 bases: TGTGCCAGCAGTTACTCCGACAGGGGGCGACCAGATACGCAGTATTTT.